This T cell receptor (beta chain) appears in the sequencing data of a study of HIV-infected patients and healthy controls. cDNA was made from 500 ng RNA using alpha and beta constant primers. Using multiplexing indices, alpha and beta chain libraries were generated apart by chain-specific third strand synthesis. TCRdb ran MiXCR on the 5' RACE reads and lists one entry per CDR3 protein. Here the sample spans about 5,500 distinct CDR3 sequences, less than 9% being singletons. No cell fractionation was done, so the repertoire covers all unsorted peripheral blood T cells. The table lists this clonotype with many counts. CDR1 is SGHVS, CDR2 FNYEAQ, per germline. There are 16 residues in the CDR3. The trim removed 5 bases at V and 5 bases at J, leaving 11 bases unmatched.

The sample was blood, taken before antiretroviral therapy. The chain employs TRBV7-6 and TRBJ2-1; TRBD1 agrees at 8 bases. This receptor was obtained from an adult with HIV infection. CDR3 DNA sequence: TGTGCCAGCAGCAAACGACAGGGGAGTTTCAACAATGAGCAGTTCTTC. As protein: CASSKRQGSFNNEQFF.